This record looks at one TCR beta chain sequence and its context. These data come from a study of control samples from healthy donors and cancer patients. This CDR3 has 16 residues. Germline lookup yields CDR1 MDHEN and CDR2 SYDVKM. The germline V and J ends were trimmed by 3 bases and 6 bases, with 17 bases remaining between them. Data came from immunoSEQ multiplex PCR; TCRdb stores just in-frame clones and leaves some out. The sample has about 120,000 clones; 75% to 90% are singletons. V and J are TRBV28 and TRBJ1-4; a possible D gene is TRBD1 (6 bases). Sequencing was performed on PBMCs. The source is a woman aged 45-65 years with colorectal cancer. CDR3 loop: CASSFHPRGYDEKLFF. The CDR3 nucleotides are TGTGCCAGCAGTTTCCACCCGAGGGGGTACGATGAAAAACTGTTTTTT. Looking up the rest from reference TRBV28 and TRBJ1-4 gives the full variable domain: DVKVTQSSRYLVKRTGEKVFLECVQDMDHENMFWYRQDPGLGLRLIYFSYDVKMKEKGDIPEGYSVSREKKERFSLILESASTNQTSMYLCASSFHPRGYDEKLFFGSGTQLSVL.